The next 7 T cell receptor beta chains were all read from a single sample in a study of T-cell memory formation after mild COVID-19 (dated by TCRdb to the early 2020s). Libraries came from 5' RACE. For sequencing, an Illumina NovaSeq 6000 was employed. Starting from the raw public reads, TCRdb applied fastp trimming at Q25, assembled clones with MiXCR and retained in-frame beta chains. Every distinct CDR3 protein forms one entry, paired with its most common genes and DNA. Across this sample there are fewer than 650,000 distinct CDR3 sequences, with about 20% seen only once. About 8.7% of the sample is taken by the ten largest. The sequenced material came from PBMCs or a T cell subset sorted from them (not recorded which). These receptors were collected from an adult woman who had mild COVID-19 (a few samples of this study predate the infection). The sample titles of this study are shuffled in the database, so cell type and time point are left out; the donor was told from shared clones.

This clonotype was observed a handful of times. DNA of the CDR3: TGTGCCAGCAGTCGCGCTGAGGGACAGCCCCAGCATTTT. Protein product: CASSRAEGQPQHF. J is TRBJ1-5 and V is TRBV12-3 or TRBV12-4; D gene uncertain. The CDR3 sequence is 13 residues long. V was shortened by 5 bases and J by 7 bases, with 12 bases between the two germline ends.

The chain employs TRBV20-1 and TRBJ2-5; 7 nucleotides match TRBD2. Unmatched junction bases numbered 9, after V lost 3 bases and J lost 5 bases. The germline V gene has CDR1 DFQATT and CDR2 SNEGSKA (reference sequence). The CDR3 has 14 residues. The DNA for the CDR3 is TGCAGTGCTAGCCCCTCTAGCGGACCCGAGACCCAGTACTTC. It is translated as CSASPSSGPETQYF.

CDR3 nucleotides: TGTGCCAGCACTTCGAACCCCTACGAGCAGTACTTC. Protein sequence: CASTSNPYEQYF. The genes are TRBV2 and TRBJ2-7; D is uncertain. V lost 7 bases, J lost 2 bases, and 9 bases lay in between. The V gene's germline CDR1 is SNHLY and CDR2 FYNNEI. The CDR3 totals 12 residues. Full variable domain (remainder filled in from reference TRBV2 and TRBJ2-7): EPEVTQTPSHQVTQMGQEVILRCVPISNHLYFYWYRQILGQKVEFLVSFYNNEISEKSEIFDDQFSVERPDGSNFTLKIRSTKLEDSAMYFCASTSNPYEQYFGPGTRLTVT.

The rearrangement links TRBV20-1 to TRBJ1-2; D not certain. V dropped 3 bases and J dropped 2 bases, with 13 bases sitting between them. The CDR3 has 14 residues. Germline V gene data show CDR1 as DFQATT and CDR2 as SNEGSKA (reference sequence). The CDR3 DNA is TGCAGTGCTAGCCCCTTCATAACCAACTATGGCTACACCTTC. Amino acid sequence: CSASPFITNYGYTF.

The V call is TRBV7-2, the J call TRBJ2-2; tentative D call: TRBD2 (5 bases). Germline assignment: CDR1 SGHTA and CDR2 FQGNSA. Trimming stripped 1 base from V and 5 bases from J, with 11 bases between. The CDR3 extends over 15 amino acids. As DNA, the CDR3 is TGTGCCAGCAGCTTAGGAGGGCTGGGGACCGGGGAGCTGTTTTTT. Its translation: CASSLGGLGTGELFF. The full variable domain, with the rest looked up from reference TRBV7-2 and TRBJ2-2, is GAGVSQSPSNKVTEKGKDVELRCDPISGHTALYWYRQSLGQGLEFLIYFQGNSAPDKSGLPSDRFSAERTGGSVSTLTIQRTQQEDSAVYLCASSLGGLGTGELFFGEGSRLTVL.

This clonotype was detected ten times or more. V is TRBV7-9 and J is TRBJ1-6; a weak D match, TRBD1 (6 bases). The CDR3 is made up of 14 amino acids. Trimming took 2 bases from V and 7 from J, leaving 9 bases between them. Germline V gene lookup returns CDR1 SEHNR and CDR2 FQNEAQ (reference sequence). The CDR3 is CASSLRGANSPLHF. As DNA, the CDR3 is TGTGCCAGCAGCTTACGGGGGGCAAATTCACCCCTCCACTTT.

The gene calls are TRBV3-1 and TRBJ2-7; either TRBD1 or TRBD2 may supply D (6 bases each). Trimming removed 3 bases at V and 9 bases at J, with 15 bases between. The germline V gene has CDR1 LGHDT and CDR2 YNNKEL (reference sequence). The CDR3 extends over 13 amino acids. This chain's CDR3 is CASSQEGHSSQYF. The DNA for the CDR3 is TGTGCCAGCAGCCAGGAGGGACATTCATCGCAGTACTTC.